Reported below is one T cell receptor beta chain. A much larger clone lies a single base off, so this may be a read error. Since the CDR3 does not end with the conserved phenylalanine or tryptophan, this likely comes from a read error. The sample comes from a study of molecular identifiers for immune sequencing clone quantification. Germline loops: CDR1 MNHNY, CDR2 SVGAGI (reference sequence). V was clipped by 0 bases and J by 2 bases, with 3 bases between them. There are 13 residues in the CDR3. TCRdb re-analysed the PCR reads in MiXCR, keeping a single row per CDR3 protein. The table records approximately 100,000 distinct CDR3 sequences, roughly 34% of them present only once.

Sequenced material: naive CD8+ T cells from blood, with Jurkat cell RNA spiked in. Subset: FACS-sorted CD8+CD4-CCR7+CD45RA+ naive T cells. The TCR was taken from a human donor in good health. Some libraries in this study had Jurkat cell RNA spiked in. The chain is built from TRBV6-6 and TRBJ2-3; D call uncertain. CDR3 bases: TGTGCCAGCAGTTACTCATACACAGATACGCAGTATCTT. Encoded protein: CASSYSYTDTQYL.